A single sample is the source of the 23 T cell receptor beta chains below, sequenced in a study of cytomegalovirus exposure and HLA in healthy donors. With 60 Vbeta and 13 Jbeta primers, the PCR was carried out. This table comes from immunoSEQ multiplex PCR, and its TCRdb copy is limited to in-frame clones, with some not included. The data hold 90,000 to 120,000 clones, with roughly 83% observed a single time. The material sequenced was PBMCs. These TCRs come from a female donor in good health and CMV-seropositive.

The rearrangement joins TRBV10-2 to TRBJ2-4; 7 bases line up with TRBD1. This CDR3 has 14 amino acids. Germline CDR1 and CDR2: WSHSY and SAAADI. With 3 bases clipped from V and 10 bases from J, the junction kept 9 bases outside the gene matches. CDR3 in amino acids: CASSEVLGRGIQYF. In DNA form, the CDR3 reads TGCGCCAGCAGTGAAGTCTTGGGCAGGGGGATTCAGTACTTC.

The genes are TRBV4-3 and TRBJ2-1, with D maybe TRBD1 (5 bases). V lost 2 bases, J lost 0 bases, and 5 bases lay in between. The CDR3 contains 14 residues. CDR1 LGHNA and CDR2 YSLEER come from the germline V gene. CDR3 DNA sequence: TGCGCCAGCAGCCAACAGGGCTCCTACAATGAGCAGTTCTTC. Protein sequence: CASSQQGSYNEQFF.

V usage is TRBV5-6 and J usage is TRBJ1-2; TRBD1 agrees at 9 bases. J lost 6 bases, V lost 3 bases, and 0 bases had no gene match. CDR3 length: 12 amino acids. Per germline, CDR1 SGHDT and CDR2 YYEEEE. CDR3 loop: CASSWDRDGYTF. CDR3 bases: TGTGCCAGCAGCTGGGACAGGGATGGCTACACCTTC.

The chain is built from TRBV19 and TRBJ2-1; D is perhaps TRBD2 (6 bases). CDR1 is LNHDA and CDR2 is SQIVND in the germline V gene (reference sequence). V dropped 5 bases and J dropped 7 bases, with 24 bases sitting between them. The CDR3 spans 17 residues. CDR3 sequence reads: CASSASGPGGVWNEQFF. CDR3 DNA: TGTGCCAGTAGTGCTTCAGGGCCCGGCGGGGTCTGGAATGAGCAGTTCTTC.

The rearrangement joins TRBV29-1 to TRBJ2-1, with 9 positions matching TRBD1. The V gene's germline CDR1 is SQVTM and CDR2 ANQGSEA. V was pared by 7 bases and J by 14 bases, with 9 bases of the junction left unmatched. The CDR3 runs to 11 residues. CDR3 amino acids: CSAEAWDREFF. Written as DNA, the CDR3 is TGCAGCGCTGAGGCTTGGGACAGGGAGTTCTTC.

This clone has just one count. The chain has TRBV30 and TRBJ2-5, with D possibly matching TRBD2 (5 bases). Germline assignment: CDR1 GTSNPN and CDR2 SVGIG (reference sequence). Trimming removed 3 bases at V and 5 bases at J, with 10 bases between. This CDR3 is built from 12 residues. The CDR3, as DNA: TGTGCCTGGAGCGGCGGCGGGGAGACCCAGTACTTC. The encoded protein is CAWSGGGETQYF.

The chain joins TRBV9 to TRBJ2-3; 8 bases are shared with TRBD2. Unmatched junction bases numbered 4, after V lost 0 bases and J lost 4 bases. The CDR3 has 15 amino acids. Germline-derived CDR1 and CDR2 are SGDLS and YYNGEE. In DNA form, the CDR3 reads TGTGCCAGCAGCGTAGTGCAAGCGGGGGCAGATACGCAGTATTTT. Its translation is CASSVVQAGADTQYF.

The V and J genes are TRBV18 and TRBJ1-1; D call uncertain. The length of the CDR3 is 13 residues. Germline V CDR1 and CDR2: KGHSH, LQKENI. The germline V and J ends were trimmed by 3 bases and 1 base, with 6 bases remaining between them. CDR3 region: CASSPKANTEAFF. The CDR3 nucleotides read TGTGCCAGCTCACCGAAAGCGAACACTGAAGCTTTCTTT.

V gene TRBV10-3 combines with J gene TRBJ1-5; possibly TRBD1 for D (6 bases). From germline, CDR1 is ENHRY and CDR2 SYGVKD. V gave up 3 bases and J gave up 5 bases, with 14 bases separating them. This CDR3 comprises 15 residues. The CDR3 DNA sequence: TGTGCCATCAGTGATGGGGCAGGGGCCGATCAGCCCCAGCATTTT. The encoded protein is CAISDGAGADQPQHF.

This chain connects TRBV5-1 to TRBJ2-1; TRBD1 matches 9 bases. From germline, CDR1 is SGHRS and CDR2 YFSETQ. The CDR3 runs to 14 residues. Germline trimming cut 4 bases from V and 5 bases from J; bases unmatched to any gene: 4. This CDR3 reads CASSRDRAHNEQFF. The CDR3 coding sequence is TGCGCCAGCAGCCGGGACAGGGCTCACAATGAGCAGTTCTTC.

The table lists this clone with a few counts. The chain carries TRBV12-5 and TRBJ2-7, with 11 bases that match TRBD2. Trimming cost V 2 bases and J 0 bases; bases outside gene matches: 9. The germline V gene encodes CDR1 LGHNT and CDR2 FRNRAP. CDR3 size: 18 residues. CDR3 protein: CASGLMAPSGRFSYEQYF. CDR3 DNA sequence: TGTGCTAGTGGTTTGATGGCTCCTAGCGGGAGGTTCTCCTACGAGCAGTACTTC.

The chain uses TRBV4-1 and TRBJ1-1, with a tentative D call TRBD1 (6 bases). This CDR3 is built from 13 residues. V lost 0 bases to trimming and J lost 8 bases, with 10 bases between them. Germline values: CDR1 MGHRA, CDR2 YSYEKL. CDR3 coding DNA: TGCGCCAGCAGCCAAGAGGGAGACAGGGAAGCTTTCTTT. This translates into CASSQEGDREAFF.

This chain joins TRBV5-5 and TRBJ2-6, with D perhaps TRBD1 (6 bases). Trimming took 2 bases from V and 1 from J, leaving 13 bases between them. This CDR3 region has 17 residues. From germline, CDR1 is SGHKS and CDR2 YYEKEE (reference sequence). CDR3 residues: CASSFPRTASGANVLTF. The CDR3 DNA reads TGTGCCAGCAGCTTCCCAAGGACAGCTTCTGGGGCCAACGTCCTGACTTTC.

V usage is TRBV30 and J usage is TRBJ1-2; D unresolved. This CDR3 region has 10 residues. Trimming stripped 0 bases from V and 13 bases from J, with 9 bases between. Germline assignment: CDR1 GTSNPN and CDR2 SVGIG (reference sequence). The CDR3 reads CAWSVLHITF. CDR3 coding DNA: TGTGCCTGGAGTGTATTGCACATCACCTTC. Filled out from reference TRBV30 and TRBJ1-2, the complete variable domain reads SQTIHQWPATLVQPVGSPLSLECTVEGTSNPNLYWYRQAAGRGLQLLFYSVGIGQISSEVPQNLSASRPQDRQFILSSKKLLLSDSGFYLCAWSVLHITFGSGTRLTVV.

The V call is TRBV9, the J call TRBJ2-1; no clear D gene. CDR3 length: 13 residues. Deletions cut 0 bases from V and 10 bases from J, with 11 bases between. Germline V gene data show CDR1 as SGDLS and CDR2 as YYNGEE. This chain's CDR3 is CASSVGRSGEQFF. The CDR3 region has the DNA TGTGCCAGCAGCGTAGGGCGGTCCGGGGAGCAGTTCTTC.

The chain links TRBV7-2 to TRBJ2-1, with unresolved D. The V and J ends lost 0 bases and 8 bases respectively, with 8 bases between them. Germline CDR1 reads SGHTA; CDR2 reads FQGNSA. The CDR3 is 13 residues long. Here the CDR3 reads CASSLAGSHEQFF. The CDR3 DNA follows: TGTGCCAGCAGCTTAGCGGGTAGCCATGAGCAGTTCTTC.

This chain uses TRBV15 with TRBJ2-1, with 13 bases aligning to TRBD2. The CDR3 has 15 amino acids. Germline trimming cut 9 bases from V and 7 bases from J; bases unmatched to any gene: 9. Germline V gives CDR1 LNHNV, CDR2 YYDKDF (reference sequence). CDR3 bases: TGTGCCACAGATCCGGGACTAGCGGGGAGGAATGAGCAGTTCTTC. This translates into CATDPGLAGRNEQFF. The whole variable domain, filled in from reference TRBV15 and TRBJ2-1, reads DAMVIQNPRYQVTQFGKPVTLSCSQTLNHNVMYWYQQKSSQAPKLLFHYYDKDFNNEADTPDNFQSRRPNTSFCFLDIRSPGLGDTAMYLCATDPGLAGRNEQFFGPGTRLTVL.

The CDR3 DNA reads as TGCGCCAGCAGTGAAGGAGCGGGGGCAGATACGCAGTATTTT. Translated, it gives CASSEGAGADTQYF. The chain is built from TRBV10-1 and TRBJ2-3; 8 bases are shared with TRBD2. The CDR3 sequence is 14 residues long. CDR1 and CDR2 from the germline V gene are WNHNN and SYGVQD (reference sequence). The trim removed 3 bases at V and 4 bases at J, leaving 3 bases unmatched.

The chain links TRBV11-2 to TRBJ1-5, with D possibly matching TRBD1 (5 bases). There are 15 residues in the CDR3. V lost 1 base and J 6 bases, leaving 13 bases between the germline ends. CDR1 and CDR2 (germline): SGHAT, FQNNGV. CDR3 amino acids: CASSLGDQGGQPQHF. The CDR3 DNA is TGTGCCAGCAGCTTAGGAGATCAGGGCGGTCAGCCCCAGCATTTT.

J is TRBJ1-4 and V is TRBV5-4; TRBD1 matches 7 bases. The ends lost 3 bases at V and 3 bases at J; junction bases unmatched: 8. The CDR3 is made up of 16 amino acids. CDR1 is SGHNT, CDR2 YYREEE, per germline (reference sequence). The CDR3 is CASSSQGKSANEKLFF. The CDR3 DNA reads TGTGCCAGCAGCTCACAGGGGAAGTCGGCTAATGAAAAACTGTTTTTT.

The CDR3, as DNA: TGCGCCAGCACCCCTACTCGGAGTTTCACAGATACGCAGTATTTT. Encoded protein: CASTPTRSFTDTQYF. This rearrangement joins TRBV5-1 to TRBJ2-3, with D hard to call. The V end was cut by 6 bases, the J end by 2 bases, with 16 bases between. The CDR3 contains 15 residues. CDR1 and CDR2 (germline): SGHRS, YFSETQ.

This clone was recorded once. The chain employs TRBV4-1 and TRBJ2-7, with 7 bases that match TRBD1. The CDR3 runs to 15 residues. J was trimmed by 5 bases and V by 1 base; bases with no gene match: 8. CDR1 and CDR2 (germline): MGHRA, YSYEKL. In nucleotides, the CDR3 is TGCGCCAGCAGCCAAGGGGGTACAGGGGTACACGAGCAGTACTTC. It codes for CASSQGGTGVHEQYF.

CDR3 in DNA: TGTGCCAGCAGTGAAGCCTTAGAATTCGAGCCGAACACTGAAGCTTTCTTT. Translation gives CASSEALEFEPNTEAFF. The rearrangement joins TRBV6-1 to TRBJ1-1, with D unclear. CDR3 length equals 17 residues. Per the germline V gene, CDR1 is MNHNS and CDR2 is SASEGT. V dropped 0 bases and J dropped 1 base, with 15 bases sitting between them.